These T cell receptor beta chains were read from a single sample in a study of blood T cell repertoires in COVID-19. Clones were read by immunoSEQ multiplex PCR, and TCRdb kept only the in-frame ones, dropping some. Of fewer than 350,000 clones in the sample, approximately 86% were seen once. Material for sequencing was peripheral blood. The receptors derive from a woman aged 45-65 years with active or convalescent COVID-19. CDR3s include the opening cysteine and the closing phenylalanine or tryptophan. A D gene is named only where the DNA matches it firmly. Size tells how often a clone was seen (once, few, many) or the class of an expanded clone, and some rows leave it out.

clone size	V gene	J gene	D gene	CDR3 protein	CDR3 DNA
.	TRBV9	TRBJ2-7	.	CASSVVLAGEQYF	TGTGCCAGCAGCGTAGTCCTAGCTGGTGAGCAGTACTTC
.	TRBV11-1	TRBJ1-1	.	CASSSDSIRLEAFF	TGTGCCAGCAGCTCGGACAGTATTCGACTCGAAGCTTTCTTT
.	TRBV2	TRBJ2-1	.	CASSQGSYNEQFF	TGTGCCAGCAGTCAGGGGTCCTACAATGAGCAGTTCTTC
.	TRBV5-1	TRBJ2-3	TRBD2	CASRLGPSGSTDTQYF	TGCGCCAGCCGTCTTGGCCCTAGCGGTAGCACAGATACGCAGTATTTT
.	TRBV10-2	TRBJ1-1	.	CATTAPLMNTEAFF	TGCGCCACCACAGCCCCTCTTATGAACACTGAAGCTTTCTTT
.	TRBV3-1/TRBV3-2	TRBJ1-2	.	CASSPVAGSYGYTF	TGTGCCAGCAGCCCCGTGGCAGGAAGCTATGGCTACACCTTC
.	TRBV9	TRBJ1-1	.	CASSVGRGTEAFF	TGTGCCAGCAGCGTAGGGAGGGGCACTGAAGCTTTCTTT
.	TRBV24-1	TRBJ2-3	.	CATSVGGSIDTQYF	TGTGCCACCAGTGTCGGCGGTTCGATAGATACGCAGTATTTT
.	TRBV27	TRBJ1-1	.	CASSLSKWQGNTEAFF	TGTGCCAGCAGTTTATCGAAGTGGCAGGGGAACACTGAAGCTTTCTTT
.	TRBV9	TRBJ2-2	TRBD2	CASSVMPSGTPGELFF	TGTGCCAGCAGCGTAATGCCTAGCGGGACCCCCGGGGAGCTGTTTTTT
.	TRBV7-9	TRBJ2-2	TRBD2	CASSFGRTSGAGELFF	TGTGCCAGCAGCTTTGGACGGACTAGCGGGGCCGGGGAGCTGTTTTTT
.	TRBV6-5	TRBJ2-7	TRBD2	CASSPTSGNYEQYF	TGTGCCAGCAGTCCGACTAGCGGGAACTACGAGCAGTACTTC
few	TRBV7-6	TRBJ1-3	.	CASSLGGWGTSGNTIYF	TGTGCCAGCAGCTTAGGGGGATGGGGCACCTCTGGAAACACCATATATTTT
.	TRBV3-1/TRBV3-2	TRBJ2-2	.	CASSRLVFGGELFF	TGTGCCAGCAGCCGACTAGTTTTTGGCGGGGAGCTGTTTTTT
once	TRBV7-3	TRBJ1-6	.	CASSPPPRDTKIQPLHF	TGTGCCAGCAGCCCGCCCCCCCGGGACACTAAAATTCAACCCCTCCACTTT
few	TRBV6-1	TRBJ2-2	.	CASSERRDRNTGELFF	TGTGCCAGCAGTGAAAGGCGGGACAGAAACACCGGGGAGCTGTTTTTT
.	TRBV28	TRBJ2-7	TRBD1	CASSLRQGEQYF	TGTGCCAGCAGTTTAAGACAGGGCGAGCAGTACTTC
few	TRBV19	TRBJ1-4	.	CASSIFSANEKLFF	TGTGCCAGTAGTATTTTCTCTGCTAATGAAAAACTGTTTTTT
.	TRBV30	TRBJ1-2	TRBD1	CAWKGQGAHSYYGYTF	TGTGCCTGGAAGGGACAGGGGGCGCATTCCTACTATGGCTACACCTTC
.	TRBV4-1	TRBJ1-2	TRBD1	CASSQAGTVDGYTF	TGCGCCAGCAGCCAGGCCGGGACAGTCGATGGCTACACCTTC
.	TRBV6-5	TRBJ2-3	.	CASSPTRLSTDTQYF	TGTGCCAGCAGCCCGACTAGGCTTAGCACAGATACGCAGTATTTT
.	TRBV6-5	TRBJ1-3	.	CASSLSLRAGNTIYF	TGTGCCAGCAGCCTTAGTCTTCGGGCTGGAAACACCATATATTTT
.	TRBV25-1	TRBJ2-1	TRBD2	CASTRLAGDYNEQFF	TGTGCCAGCACCCGACTAGCGGGGGACTACAATGAGCAGTTCTTC
.	TRBV2	TRBJ1-3	TRBD1	CASRVTGGLPGNTIYF	TGTGCCAGCAGGGTAACAGGGGGTTTACCTGGAAACACCATATATTTT
.	TRBV4-2	TRBJ1-2	.	CASSQPLIANYGYTF	TGTGCCAGCAGCCAACCCCTAATAGCTAACTATGGCTACACCTTC
once	TRBV29-1	TRBJ1-1	.	CSGGVNTEAFF	TGCAGTGGGGGGGTGAACACTGAAGCTTTCTTT
.	TRBV19	TRBJ1-5	TRBD1	CASSIFLRDRVVFQPQHF	TGTGCCAGTAGTATTTTCCTCCGTGACAGGGTCGTTTTTCAGCCCCAGCATTTT
.	TRBV6-4	TRBJ2-5	.	CASSERGGKETQYF	TGTGCCAGCAGTGAGCGGGGCGGAAAAGAGACCCAGTACTTC
once	TRBV3-1/TRBV3-2	TRBJ2-3	TRBD2	CASSQGGGGTLDTQYF	TGTGCCAGCAGCCAAGGTGGGGGGGGAACATTGGATACGCAGTATTTT
.	TRBV7-3	TRBJ2-1	TRBD2	CASSPTSGIYNEQFF	TGTGCCAGCAGCCCGACTAGCGGGATTTACAATGAGCAGTTCTTC
.	TRBV18	TRBJ2-3	TRBD2	CASSSNPGLAGDTQYF	TGTGCCAGCTCATCCAATCCGGGACTAGCGGGAGACACGCAGTATTTT
.	TRBV6-2/TRBV6-3	TRBJ2-7	TRBD2	CASSSPGLARYEQYF	TGTGCCAGCAGTTCGCCGGGACTAGCGAGGTACGAGCAGTACTTC
once	TRBV5-1	TRBJ2-7	TRBD2	CASSLDPGGTTYEQYF	TGCGCCAGCAGCTTGGATCCGGGGGGTACCACCTACGAGCAGTACTTC
.	TRBV30	TRBJ1-2	.	CAWRATLGSSGYTF	TGTGCCTGGAGGGCCACCCTAGGTTCATCTGGCTACACCTTC
.	TRBV5-8	TRBJ2-2	.	CASRRDRYTGELFF	TGTGCCAGCAGGCGGGACCGATACACCGGGGAGCTGTTTTTT
.	TRBV15	TRBJ1-2	.	CATSSDFTYYGYTF	TGTGCCACCAGCAGCGACTTTACGTACTATGGCTACACCTTC
.	TRBV2	TRBJ2-2	TRBD2	CASTIKRRLAGNTGELFF	TGTGCCAGCACCATAAAAAGGAGACTAGCGGGGAACACCGGGGAGCTGTTTTTT
once	TRBV4-2	TRBJ2-5	TRBD2	CASSQDSLAGGEETQYF	TGTGCCAGCAGCCAAGACTCACTAGCGGGAGGCGAGGAGACCCAGTACTTC
.	TRBV24-1	TRBJ2-3	TRBD2	CATSDRTSGRLDTQYF	TGTGCCACCAGTGACCGGACTAGCGGGAGGTTGGATACGCAGTATTTT
.	TRBV5-6	TRBJ1-3	.	CASGRNTIYF	TGTGCCAGCGGCAGAAACACCATATATTTT
.	TRBV5-1	TRBJ1-2	TRBD1	CASSWDGTAPHAF	TGCGCCAGCAGCTGGGACGGGACAGCCCCCCACGCCTTC
.	TRBV27	TRBJ1-2	.	CASSPLRPNYGYTF	TGTGCCAGCAGCCCCTTGAGGCCAAACTATGGCTACACCTTC
.	TRBV6-5	TRBJ2-2	.	CASSYSQGVAGELFF	TGTGCCAGCAGTTACTCACAGGGCGTCGCCGGGGAGCTGTTTTTT
once	TRBV7-2	TRBJ2-1	.	CASSRRVGGNEQFF	TGTGCCAGCAGTCGTAGGGTTGGGGGGAATGAGCAGTTCTTC
.	TRBV7-9	TRBJ2-1	.	CASSLMSSGAYNEQFF	TGTGCCAGCAGCTTAATGTCGTCAGGGGCTTACAATGAGCAGTTCTTC
.	TRBV11-1	TRBJ2-5	.	CASSRGARETQYF	TGTGCCAGCAGCCGGGGGGCGCGAGAGACCCAGTACTTC
.	TRBV27	TRBJ1-5	.	CASSYGEESYSNQPQHF	TGTGCCAGCAGTTACGGGGAGGAGAGTTATAGCAATCAGCCCCAGCATTTT
.	TRBV15	TRBJ1-4	TRBD1	CATKKTGLLANEKLFF	TGTGCCACCAAAAAGACAGGGCTTCTCGCGAATGAAAAACTGTTTTTT
.	TRBV6-5	TRBJ1-1	TRBD1	CASSTGANTEAFF	TGTGCCAGCAGTACAGGGGCAAACACTGAAGCTTTCTTT